These T cell receptor beta chains were read from a single sample in a study of blood T cell repertoires in COVID-19. Clones were read by immunoSEQ multiplex PCR, and TCRdb kept only the in-frame ones, dropping some. Among just over 250,000 clones, 80% to 90% were seen once, and the ten largest hold about 9.4%. Material: peripheral blood. The origin of the receptors is a woman between 65 and 79 years old with COVID-19, enrolled during active disease. The CDR3 runs from the conserved cysteine through the conserved F or W. Fields, in order: D gene, clone size, J gene, V gene, CDR3 DNA, CDR3 protein. A D gene is named only where the DNA matches it firmly. Clone size is given for some rows only: seen once, a few or many times, or a class if the clone is expanded.

d_gene: -; abundance: -; j_gene: TRBJ2-7; v_gene: TRBV6-5; CDR3nt: TGTGCCAGCAGGCCGGGGTACCCGGAGCAGTACTTC; CDR3aa: CASRPGYPEQYF
d_gene: TRBD2; abundance: -; j_gene: TRBJ2-5; v_gene: TRBV29-1; CDR3nt: TGCAGCGTTGTGGGGACTAAGGGTTTTAGCGAGACCCAGTACTTC; CDR3aa: CSVVGTKGFSETQYF
d_gene: -; abundance: once; j_gene: TRBJ1-1; v_gene: TRBV5-1; CDR3nt: TGCGCCAGCAGCATCGGACCCGGGATGAACACTGAAGCTTTCTTT; CDR3aa: CASSIGPGMNTEAFF
d_gene: -; abundance: -; j_gene: TRBJ1-5; v_gene: TRBV28; CDR3nt: TGTGCCAGCAGTTTGGACACAGGTCGCAATCAGCCCCAGCATTTT; CDR3aa: CASSLDTGRNQPQHF
d_gene: -; abundance: -; j_gene: TRBJ1-1; v_gene: TRBV4-1; CDR3nt: TGCGCCAGCAGTCTAAGACTGGGCACTGAAGCTTTCTTT; CDR3aa: CASSLRLGTEAFF
d_gene: TRBD1; abundance: few; j_gene: TRBJ1-2; v_gene: TRBV10-3; CDR3nt: TGTGCCATCAGGTGGACAGGGGAAGGGCATGGCTACACCTTC; CDR3aa: CAIRWTGEGHGYTF
d_gene: TRBD2; abundance: once; j_gene: TRBJ2-1; v_gene: TRBV7-3; CDR3nt: TGTGCCAGCAGCTTAGGGACTAGCGGCTACTACAATGAGCAGTTCTTC; CDR3aa: CASSLGTSGYYNEQFF
d_gene: TRBD1; abundance: -; j_gene: TRBJ1-1; v_gene: TRBV2; CDR3nt: TGTGCCAGCAGACAGGGGAGAGGGACTGAAGCTTTCTTT; CDR3aa: CASRQGRGTEAFF
d_gene: -; abundance: -; j_gene: TRBJ1-5; v_gene: TRBV5-8; CDR3nt: TGTGCCAGCAGCTTGGGTTTGTCTTATAGCAATCAGCCCCAGCATTTT; CDR3aa: CASSLGLSYSNQPQHF
d_gene: -; abundance: -; j_gene: TRBJ1-2; v_gene: TRBV7-2; CDR3nt: TGTGCCAGCAGCTTAGGGCAGAACTATGGCTACACCTTC; CDR3aa: CASSLGQNYGYTF
d_gene: -; abundance: -; j_gene: TRBJ1-5; v_gene: TRBV19; CDR3nt: TGTGCCAGTAGTATGTTACGGGCCGCCGGAGGTGGTCAGCCCCAGCATTTT; CDR3aa: CASSMLRAAGGGQPQHF
d_gene: TRBD1; abundance: -; j_gene: TRBJ2-7; v_gene: TRBV6-5; CDR3nt: TGTGCCAGCAGGGGACAGTTCCTCCAATCGAGGGAGCAGTACTTC; CDR3aa: CASRGQFLQSREQYF
d_gene: -; abundance: -; j_gene: TRBJ2-3; v_gene: TRBV7-9; CDR3nt: TGTGCCAGCAGCGTATCGCCGGTTCCGGCAGATACGCAGTATTTT; CDR3aa: CASSVSPVPADTQYF
d_gene: -; abundance: -; j_gene: TRBJ2-3; v_gene: TRBV19; CDR3nt: TGTGCCAGTCGCTTAAGCGGAGGCACAGATACGCAGTATTTT; CDR3aa: CASRLSGGTDTQYF
d_gene: TRBD2; abundance: -; j_gene: TRBJ2-7; v_gene: TRBV27; CDR3nt: TGTGCCAGCAGTTTGTTCGCGGGAGGGGCCGTCCAGCAGTACTTC; CDR3aa: CASSLFAGGAVQQYF
d_gene: -; abundance: -; j_gene: TRBJ1-1; v_gene: TRBV5-4; CDR3nt: TGTGCCAGCAGCTTGATCGGTTTTGGTGAAGCTTTCTTT; CDR3aa: CASSLIGFGEAFF
d_gene: TRBD1; abundance: -; j_gene: TRBJ1-1; v_gene: TRBV7-3; CDR3nt: TGTGCCAGCAGCAAGACAGGGGGCACTGAAGCTTTCTTT; CDR3aa: CASSKTGGTEAFF
d_gene: TRBD2; abundance: once; j_gene: TRBJ2-3; v_gene: TRBV5-1; CDR3nt: TGCGCCAGCAGCTTGAGGCCGCGGGAGGCCACAGATACGCAGTATTTT; CDR3aa: CASSLRPREATDTQYF
d_gene: TRBD1; abundance: once; j_gene: TRBJ1-1; v_gene: TRBV5-6; CDR3nt: TGTGCCAGCAGCTTGGAGTTGAGACAGGGGAACACTGAAGCTTTCTTT; CDR3aa: CASSLELRQGNTEAFF
d_gene: TRBD2; abundance: -; j_gene: TRBJ2-1; v_gene: TRBV6-2/TRBV6-3; CDR3nt: TGTGCCAGCAGCCAAGCGGGAGGGCGTTGGAATGAGCAGTTCTTC; CDR3aa: CASSQAGGRWNEQFF
d_gene: -; abundance: -; j_gene: TRBJ1-5; v_gene: TRBV27; CDR3nt: TGTGCCAGCAGACCCTATGGCAATCAGCCCCAGCATTTT; CDR3aa: CASRPYGNQPQHF
d_gene: TRBD2; abundance: -; j_gene: TRBJ2-5; v_gene: TRBV18; CDR3nt: TGTGCCAGCTCACTAGTGGCTAGCGGGAGTGAGACCCAGTACTTC; CDR3aa: CASSLVASGSETQYF
d_gene: -; abundance: -; j_gene: TRBJ1-5; v_gene: TRBV19; CDR3nt: TGTGCCAGTAGTATATCAGGGGGCAATCAGCCCCAGCATTTT; CDR3aa: CASSISGGNQPQHF
d_gene: TRBD1; abundance: -; j_gene: TRBJ1-2; v_gene: TRBV27; CDR3nt: TGTGCCAGCAGTCCCAGGGGGAAGGATGGCTACACCTTC; CDR3aa: CASSPRGKDGYTF
d_gene: TRBD1; abundance: -; j_gene: TRBJ1-2; v_gene: TRBV28; CDR3nt: TGTGCCAGCAGCCTGGGACAGGGCGACTATGGCTACACCTTC; CDR3aa: CASSLGQGDYGYTF
d_gene: TRBD1; abundance: -; j_gene: TRBJ2-5; v_gene: TRBV2; CDR3nt: TGTGCCAGCAGTGAGTTGGACAGGGCGGAGACCCAGTACTTC; CDR3aa: CASSELDRAETQYF
d_gene: -; abundance: -; j_gene: TRBJ1-2; v_gene: TRBV6-1; CDR3nt: TGTGCCAGCAGAAGGGGCAGCTTCTATGGCTACACCTTC; CDR3aa: CASRRGSFYGYTF
d_gene: TRBD1; abundance: few; j_gene: TRBJ1-4; v_gene: TRBV7-9; CDR3nt: TGTGCCAGCAGCTTACCGACAGGGAATGAAAAACTGTTTTTT; CDR3aa: CASSLPTGNEKLFF
d_gene: -; abundance: -; j_gene: TRBJ1-1; v_gene: TRBV28; CDR3nt: TGTGCCAGCAGCCCCGGGGGGGAGGGTCGCACTGAAGCTTTCTTT; CDR3aa: CASSPGGEGRTEAFF
d_gene: -; abundance: -; j_gene: TRBJ2-3; v_gene: TRBV5-1; CDR3nt: TGCGCCAGCAGCGCTCCCTCCGACCGGGACAAAAGCACAGATACGCAGTATTTT; CDR3aa: CASSAPSDRDKSTDTQYF
d_gene: TRBD2; abundance: -; j_gene: TRBJ2-7; v_gene: TRBV9; CDR3nt: TGTGCCAGCAGCGTAGGTGGACTAGCGGGACACGAGCAGTACTTC; CDR3aa: CASSVGGLAGHEQYF
d_gene: TRBD1; abundance: -; j_gene: TRBJ1-6; v_gene: TRBV18; CDR3nt: TGTGCCAGCTCACTCGACAGGGTATCACCCCTCCACTTT; CDR3aa: CASSLDRVSPLHF
d_gene: -; abundance: once; j_gene: TRBJ2-2; v_gene: TRBV6-5; CDR3nt: TGTGCCAGTAAGACAGGGAACACCGGGGAGCTGTTTTTT; CDR3aa: CASKTGNTGELFF
d_gene: TRBD2; abundance: -; j_gene: TRBJ2-7; v_gene: TRBV27; CDR3nt: TGTGCCAGCAGTTCTGGACTAGCGGGATTCTACGAGCAGTACTTC; CDR3aa: CASSSGLAGFYEQYF
d_gene: -; abundance: -; j_gene: TRBJ1-5; v_gene: TRBV5-1; CDR3nt: TGCGCCAGCAGCTTGGGCCCGGAGGCTCAGCCCCAGCATTTT; CDR3aa: CASSLGPEAQPQHF
d_gene: TRBD1; abundance: -; j_gene: TRBJ2-1; v_gene: TRBV28; CDR3nt: TGTGCCAGCCGGGACAGGGGAATTTGGGAGCAGTTCTTC; CDR3aa: CASRDRGIWEQFF
d_gene: -; abundance: once; j_gene: TRBJ1-5; v_gene: TRBV28; CDR3nt: TGTGCCAGCAGTTTGCCAGGGTATAGCAATCAGCCCCAGCATTTT; CDR3aa: CASSLPGYSNQPQHF
d_gene: -; abundance: -; j_gene: TRBJ1-2; v_gene: TRBV5-6; CDR3nt: TGTGCCAGCAGCTTGTACAGCAGTCGGGGGACTGGCTACACCTTC; CDR3aa: CASSLYSSRGTGYTF
d_gene: -; abundance: -; j_gene: TRBJ1-1; v_gene: TRBV30; CDR3nt: TGTGCCTGCGCGGGAGTGGATGAAGCTTTCTTT; CDR3aa: CACAGVDEAFF
d_gene: -; abundance: once; j_gene: TRBJ2-1; v_gene: TRBV6-5; CDR3nt: TGTGCCAGCAGTTACTCGAGCCAATACAATGAGCAGTTCTTC; CDR3aa: CASSYSSQYNEQFF
d_gene: TRBD1; abundance: -; j_gene: TRBJ2-7; v_gene: TRBV5-1; CDR3nt: TGCGCCAGCAGCTCTTCTGACAGGGGCTACGAGCAGTACTTC; CDR3aa: CASSSSDRGYEQYF
d_gene: -; abundance: -; j_gene: TRBJ1-3; v_gene: TRBV6-1; CDR3nt: TGTGCCAGCAGTGAAGGTGGGACTGGTTTAGGCACCATATATTTT; CDR3aa: CASSEGGTGLGTIYF